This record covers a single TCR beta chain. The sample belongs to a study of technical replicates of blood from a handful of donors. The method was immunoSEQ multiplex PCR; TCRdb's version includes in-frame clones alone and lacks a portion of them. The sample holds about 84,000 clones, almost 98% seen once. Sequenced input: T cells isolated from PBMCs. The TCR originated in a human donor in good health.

CDR3 coding DNA: TGCGCCAGCAGTCACCCATTTGGAGAGGATCTAAGTTGGTATGGCTACACCTTC. This translates into CASSHPFGEDLSWYGYTF. This chain joins TRBV23-1 and TRBJ1-2; D is ambiguous. Being an ORF, TRBV23-1 has a function that is uncertain. V lost 3 bases, J lost 5 bases, and 25 bases lay in between. There are 18 residues in the CDR3.